The 9 T cell receptor beta chains presented below share a single source sample, sequenced in a study of OX40 agonist ivuxolimab in advanced cancers. Only in-frame clones appear in the TCRdb table, and some are missing; sequencing was by immunoSEQ multiplex PCR. The sample carries 40,000 to 55,000 clones, approximately 88% recorded once. Specimen: CD4+ or CD8+ T cells sorted from blood, collected in a trial of the OX40 agonist ivuxolimab. The receptors were gathered from an adult with an advanced solid tumor such as melanoma, head and neck, liver or kidney cancer.

This chain joins TRBV7-3 and TRBJ2-5; D might be TRBD2 (6 bases). The last part of the DNA fits TRBJ2-7 better; the J call may be wrong. From germline, CDR1 is SGHTA and CDR2 FQGTGA. The CDR3 loop spans 13 amino acids. The CDR3 nucleotides read TGTGCCAGCAGCCCGGGACTGGGCTACGAGCAGTACTTC. Translation: CASSPGLGYEQYF.

This chain connects TRBV28 to TRBJ2-5; possibly TRBD2 for D (5 bases). V lost 8 bases to trimming and J lost 2 bases, with 9 bases between them. This CDR3 is 12 amino acids long. Germline V gives CDR1 MDHEN, CDR2 SYDVKM. This chain's CDR3 is CASGRTQETQYF. The CDR3 DNA sequence: TGTGCCAGCGGCAGGACTCAAGAGACCCAGTACTTC.

This clone was picked up one time. The chain is built from TRBV19 and TRBJ2-7, with TRBD1 matching 10 bases. V lost 6 bases, J lost 0 bases, and 8 bases stayed unmatched. Germline V lookup: CDR1 LNHDA, CDR2 SQIVND (reference sequence). This CDR3 has 16 residues. Here the CDR3 reads CASSPRGTGDSYEQYF. CDR3 in DNA: TGTGCCAGTAGCCCCAGGGGGACAGGGGACTCCTACGAGCAGTACTTC.

The chain is built from TRBV9 and TRBJ2-3, with D unclear. Trimming removed 3 bases at V and 2 bases at J, with 13 bases between. The germline V gene has CDR1 SGDLS and CDR2 YYNGEE. This CDR3 comprises 15 residues. CDR3 in DNA: TGTGCCAGCAGCGATGGTGGCGGTTACACAGATACGCAGTATTTT. It yields the protein CASSDGGGYTDTQYF.

The chain employs TRBV27 and TRBJ2-1; TRBD2 aligns across 12 bases. Germline V gene lookup returns CDR1 MNHEY and CDR2 SMNVEV (reference sequence). The J segment lost 9 bases and the V segment lost 5 bases, leaving 8 bases of the junction unmatched. The CDR3 totals 15 residues. The CDR3 DNA is TGTGCCAGCAGTCTCGGGCCTAGCGGGGGGGCTGAGCAGTTCTTC. Residues: CASSLGPSGGAEQFF.

This clone has only a few counts. The chain combines TRBV20-1 with TRBJ1-1; D remains unclear. CDR1 DFQATT and CDR2 SNEGSKA come from the germline V gene (reference sequence). The CDR3 runs 11 residues. Trimming shortened V by 3 bases and J by 9 bases, and 11 bases separated the two germline ends. The CDR3 DNA sequence: TGCAGTGCTAGGGGGTCAGTTAAAGCTTTCTTT. It is translated as CSARGSVKAFF.

The J gene is TRBJ2-7, the V gene TRBV6-1, with D perhaps TRBD2 (6 bases). This CDR3 has 12 residues. Trimming pared 10 bases from V and 2 bases from J, leaving 12 bases between. Germline CDR1 reads MNHNS; CDR2 reads SASEGT. CDR3 nucleotide sequence: TGTGCCACTGACGGCGGGACCTACGAGCAGTACTTC. It codes for CATDGGTYEQYF.

The chain couples TRBV12-2 to TRBJ2-1; TRBD2, the D gene given by the table, was not confirmed from the DNA. TRBV12-2 is tagged as a pseudogene. This CDR3 has 16 amino acids. The CDR3 DNA sequence: TGTGCAAGTCGCCGACCGGACTCAAGCTCCTACAATGAGCAGTTCTTC. Translated: CASRRPDSSSYNEQFF.

The V and J genes are TRBV28 and TRBJ1-1; TRBD1 is a possible D gene (6 bases). Germline-derived CDR1 and CDR2 are MDHEN and SYDVKM. The CDR3 sequence is 16 residues long. Between the trimmed V and J ends, which lost 5 bases and 4 bases, there was a span of 20 bases. The CDR3, as DNA: TGTGCCAGCAGTCTGGGGGCCAGGGAAGGAGGCACTGAAGCTTTCTTT. Translated: CASSLGAREGGTEAFF.